This T cell receptor beta chain was found in a study of blood T cell repertoires in COVID-19. Sequencing used immunoSEQ multiplex PCR; TCRdb keeps in-frame clones, though not all of them. The data contain 300,000 or so clones, approximately 87% of them singletons. Followed over time, Seattle patients had been enrolled while infection was active. The CDR3 has 18 amino acids. Germline lookup yields CDR1 SGDLS and CDR2 YYNGEE. The germline V and J ends were trimmed by 1 base and 4 bases, with 23 bases remaining between them. Sequences were obtained from peripheral blood. This rearrangement joins TRBV9 to TRBJ1-2; D is perhaps TRBD1 (5 bases). The source is a woman in her 30s with COVID-19, enrolled during active disease. CDR3 protein: CASSVNPRGNPSFYGYTF. The CDR3 coding sequence is TGTGCCAGCAGCGTAAATCCTAGGGGAAACCCTTCCTTCTATGGCTACACCTTC.